The 32 T cell receptor beta chains below were found in one sample sequenced in a study of T-cell memory formation after mild COVID-19. TCRdb processed the 5' RACE reads anew with MiXCR; each CDR3 protein has one entry. The sample carries a few hundred thousand distinct CDR3 sequences, 25% to 30% recorded once. Specimen: PBMCs or a T cell subset sorted from them (not recorded which). These receptors were obtained from an adult woman who had mild COVID-19 (a few samples of this study predate the infection). Cell type and time point are not known.

The genes are TRBV18 and TRBJ2-1; TRBD2 aligns across 10 bases. The germline V gene encodes CDR1 KGHSH and CDR2 LQKENI. Trimming took 0 bases from V and 7 from J; bases not matched to a gene: 0. The CDR3 runs to 14 residues. The CDR3 DNA follows: TGTGCCAGCTCACCACCGACTAGCGGGAATGAGCAGTTCTTC. Its protein product is CASSPPTSGNEQFF. Combining the CDR3 with reference TRBV18 and TRBJ2-1 gives the whole variable domain NAGVMQNPRHLVRRRGQEARLRCSPMKGHSHVYWYRQLPEEGLKFMVYLQKENIIDESGMPKERFSAEFPKEGPSILRIQQVVRGDSAAYFCASSPPTSGNEQFFGPGTRLTVL.

The V call is TRBV15, the J call TRBJ1-1; possibly TRBD1 for D (6 bases). V shed 8 bases and J shed 8 bases, with 12 bases lying between them. Germline values: CDR1 LNHNV, CDR2 YYDKDF (reference sequence). The CDR3 contains 11 residues. CDR3 region: CATSQGYEAFF. CDR3 nucleotide sequence: TGTGCCACCTCACAGGGTTACGAAGCTTTCTTT.

The J gene is TRBJ2-7, the V gene TRBV12-3 or TRBV12-4; either TRBD1 or TRBD2 may fit D (5 bases each). Trimming left V 5 bases short and J 5 bases short, with 10 bases between. The CDR3 covers 12 residues. The CDR3 DNA follows: TGTGCCAGCAGTCTCGGGACCGACGAGCAGTACTTC. It encodes CASSLGTDEQYF.

This clonotype was detected only a few times. V is TRBV3-1 and J is TRBJ2-3; D is possibly TRBD2 (5 bases). V lost 3 bases and J 4 bases, leaving 23 bases between the germline ends. The CDR3 extends over 18 amino acids. The V gene's germline CDR1 is LGHDT and CDR2 YNNKEL (reference sequence). The CDR3 region is CASSHMIEGVSGADTQYF. The CDR3 coding sequence is TGTGCCAGCAGCCACATGATCGAAGGAGTATCCGGGGCAGATACGCAGTATTTT.

This clonotype has just a few counts. The chain combines TRBV3-1 with TRBJ2-3, with 10 bases fitting TRBD1. Germline assignment: CDR1 LGHDT and CDR2 YNNKEL (reference sequence). This CDR3 spans 16 amino acids. The J segment lost 3 bases and the V segment lost 2 bases, leaving 5 bases of the junction unmatched. The CDR3 region has the DNA TGTGCCAGCAGCCAAATGACAGGGGGCGAGACAGATACGCAGTATTTT. This gives the protein CASSQMTGGETDTQYF.

This chain joins TRBV11-2 and TRBJ1-1; 10 positions match TRBD1. The CDR3 loop spans 15 amino acids. Germline-derived CDR1 and CDR2 are SGHAT and FQNNGV. V lost 4 bases and J lost 6; bases outside the gene matches: 8. The CDR3 nucleotides read TGTGCCAGCAGCTCATGGGGACAGGGGTTAGCTGAAGCTTTCTTT. This gives the protein CASSSWGQGLAEAFF.

This clonotype was detected once. The chain carries TRBV4-3 and TRBJ1-1, with no clear D. CDR3 length equals 19 residues. Deletions cut 2 bases from V and 0 bases from J, with 22 bases between. Germline CDR1 LGHNA, CDR2 YSLEER. The CDR3 DNA reads TGCGCCAGCAGCCAAAGTATTGGGGAAGTTGTTGTAGTGAACACTGAAGCTTTCTTT. Translating gives CASSQSIGEVVVVNTEAFF.

This clonotype was counted between two and nine times. The J gene is TRBJ2-5, the V gene TRBV20-1; D remains ambiguous. Looked up from germline, CDR1 is DFQATT and CDR2 is SNEGSKA (reference sequence). With 5 bases removed from V and 0 bases from J, the gap between germline ends came to 4 bases. CDR3 size: 11 residues. CDR3 loop: CSAANQETQYF. The CDR3 region has the DNA TGCAGTGCTGCAAACCAAGAGACCCAGTACTTC.

This sequence joins TRBV7-2 and TRBJ1-2, with 8 bases that match TRBD1. Germline V gene data show CDR1 as SGHTA and CDR2 as FQGNSA. The CDR3 has 13 amino acids. Losses at the gene ends were 4 bases for V and 7 bases for J; bases not matched to a gene: 5. This CDR3 reads CASSSGQGIGYTF. Written as DNA, the CDR3 is TGTGCCAGCAGCTCAGGACAGGGTATTGGCTACACCTTC.

V and J are TRBV7-6 and TRBJ1-6; D call uncertain. Trimming cost V 5 bases and J 10 bases, with 18 bases left between them. Germline CDR1 is SGHVS and CDR2 is FNYEAQ. CDR3 size: 15 residues. The DNA of the CDR3 is TGTGCCAGCAGCACAGCTTTACAATTCCAATCACCCCTCCACTTT. This gives the protein CASSTALQFQSPLHF. The full variable domain, its missing parts supplied by reference TRBV7-6 and TRBJ1-6, is GAGVSQSPRYKVTKRGQDVALRCDPISGHVSLYWYRQALGQGPEFLTYFNYEAQQDKSGLPNDRFSAERPEGSISTLTIQRTEQRDSAMYRCASSTALQFQSPLHFGNGTRLTVT.

The chain couples TRBV3-1 to TRBJ1-2; 7 bases align to TRBD1. V lost 1 base and J lost 7; bases outside the gene matches: 6. This CDR3 has 14 amino acids. Per germline, CDR1 LGHDT and CDR2 YNNKEL (reference sequence). The CDR3 loop is CASSQGQGGGGYTF. In DNA form, the CDR3 reads TGTGCCAGCAGCCAAGGACAGGGAGGTGGTGGCTACACCTTC. The full variable domain, rest sourced from reference TRBV3-1 and TRBJ1-2, is DTAVSQTPKYLVTQMGNDKSIKCEQNLGHDTMYWYKQDSKKFLKIMFSYNNKELIINETVPNRFSPKSPDKAHLNLHINSLELGDSAVYFCASSQGQGGGGYTFGSGTRLTVV.

V and J are TRBV7-2 and TRBJ1-1, with TRBD1 as a possible D gene (5 bases). V was trimmed by 4 bases and J by 11 bases, leaving 17 bases between them. The CDR3 runs to 13 residues. CDR1 SGHTA and CDR2 FQGNSA come from the germline V gene. The CDR3 sequence is CASSYGGGYDAFF. CDR3 bases: TGTGCCAGCAGCTACGGGGGAGGTTACGACGCTTTCTTT.

The chain links TRBV29-1 to TRBJ1-1; TRBD1 agrees at 9 bases. The trim removed 6 bases at V and 1 base at J, leaving 3 bases unmatched. From germline, CDR1 is SQVTM and CDR2 ANQGSEA. The CDR3 has 13 residues. This chain's CDR3 is CSVGTGPNTEAFF. CDR3 DNA sequence: TGCAGCGTGGGGACAGGGCCGAACACTGAAGCTTTCTTT. Complete variable domain (other parts from reference TRBV29-1 and TRBJ1-1): SAVISQKPSRDICQRGTSLTIQCQVDSQVTMMFWYRQQPGQSLTLIATANQGSEATYESGFVIDKFPISRPNLTFSTLTVSNMSPEDSSIYLCSVGTGPNTEAFFGQGTRLTVV.

The rearrangement joins TRBV29-1 to TRBJ2-6; D gene unclear. The CDR3 sequence is 13 residues long. Germline CDR1 reads SQVTM; CDR2 reads ANQGSEA. Between the trimmed V and J ends, which lost 4 bases and 0 bases, there was a span of 4 bases. The CDR3 protein is CSVASSGANVLTF. CDR3 sequence (DNA): TGCAGCGTTGCGAGCTCTGGGGCCAACGTCCTGACTTTC.

The chain couples TRBV3-1 to TRBJ2-1; no reliable D call. Between the trimmed V and J ends, which lost 4 bases and 5 bases, there was a span of 12 bases. CDR1 is LGHDT, CDR2 YNNKEL, per germline (reference sequence). CDR3 length equals 14 residues. The CDR3 nucleotides are TGTGCCAGCAGCCCTGCCAGAGTTCACAATGAGCAGTTCTTC. This codes for CASSPARVHNEQFF.

This clonotype was detected once. The chain is built from TRBV24-1 and TRBJ1-2; possibly TRBD1 for D (5 bases). The germline V and J ends were trimmed by 2 bases and 4 bases, with 16 bases remaining between them. The germline gives CDR1 KGHDR, CDR2 SFDVKD. This CDR3 is built from 16 residues. The CDR3 sequence: CATSDSKTGFPYGYTF. CDR3 in DNA: TGTGCCACCAGTGATTCCAAAACAGGATTTCCCTATGGCTACACCTTC.

The chain joins TRBV12-3 or TRBV12-4 to TRBJ2-2, with D uncertain. Deletions cut 7 bases from V and 7 bases from J, with 10 bases between. This CDR3 region has 12 residues. The DNA for the CDR3 is TGTGCCAGCACTCCGCTGTTCGGGGAGCTGTTTTTT. Translated, it gives CASTPLFGELFF.

This clonotype was counted a few times. The chain is built from TRBV5-1 and TRBJ2-5; 13 bases map to TRBD2. The V gene end was trimmed by 7 bases and the J gene end by 1 base; junction bases not matched to a gene: 7. The CDR3 is 16 amino acids. Germline V CDR1 and CDR2: SGHRS, YFSETQ. CDR3 nucleotide sequence: TGCGCCAGCGCACCGGGACTAGCGGGGCCCCAAGAGACCCAGTACTTC. Translated, it gives CASAPGLAGPQETQYF.

The chain couples TRBV7-9 to TRBJ1-4; perhaps TRBD1 as D (6 bases). The germline CDR1 and CDR2 sequences are SEHNR and FQNEAQ (reference sequence). This CDR3 has 14 amino acids. Trimming pared 3 bases from V and 17 bases from J, leaving 22 bases between. For the CDR3, the DNA is TGTGCCAGCAGCTTGGGAGCCGAGAGGACAGACCGCTTTTTT. This translates into CASSLGAERTDRFF. The variable domain in full, completed from reference TRBV7-9 and TRBJ1-4, reads DTGVSQNPRHKITKRGQNVTFRCDPISEHNRLYWYRQTLGQGPEFLTYFQNEAQLEKSRLLSDRFSAERPKGSFSTLEIQRTEQGDSAMYLCASSLGAERTDRFFGSGTQLSVL.

The CDR3 DNA follows: TGTGCCAGCAGCCATGGGACAGCGAACACTGAAGCTTTCTTT. Translated, it gives CASSHGTANTEAFF. The J gene is TRBJ1-1, the V gene TRBV7-3; 7 bases agree with TRBD1. The CDR3 length is 14 residues. The germline gives CDR1 SGHTA, CDR2 FQGTGA. V lost 5 bases, J lost 1 base, and 4 bases stayed unmatched.

CDR3 region: CASSVPGSFLSEAFF. Here the CDR3 DNA reads TGCGCCAGCAGCGTTCCGGGCTCCTTTTTGTCTGAAGCTTTCTTT. The gene calls are TRBV4-3 and TRBJ1-1, with unresolved D. Trimming removed 5 bases from V and 6 bases from J, with 19 bases in between. Germline values: CDR1 LGHNA, CDR2 YSLEER. CDR3 length: 15 residues.

The rearrangement links TRBV12-3 or TRBV12-4 to TRBJ2-7; 7 bases fit TRBD1. This CDR3 contains 17 residues. The trim removed 5 bases at V and 1 base at J, leaving 14 bases unmatched. The CDR3 DNA sequence: TGTGCCAGCAGTAAACACAGGGGAAGGGCCGGGTCCTACGAGCAGTACTTC. This codes for CASSKHRGRAGSYEQYF.

The chain is built from TRBV29-1 and TRBJ1-1; D is possibly TRBD1 (5 bases). With 7 bases removed from V and 5 bases from J, the gap between germline ends came to 17 bases. The CDR3 sequence is 13 residues long. Germline V gene lookup returns CDR1 SQVTM and CDR2 ANQGSEA. The CDR3 region has the DNA TGCAGCGCCGAAAGGGGATCGGGGACTGAAGCTTTCTTT. Its translation: CSAERGSGTEAFF.

The table lists this clonotype with a few counts. The chain couples TRBV30 to TRBJ2-3; D is possibly TRBD1 (5 bases). Germline V gene lookup returns CDR1 GTSNPN and CDR2 SVGIG (reference sequence). V was shortened by 1 base and J by 4 bases, with 9 bases between the two germline ends. CDR3 length equals 13 residues. This CDR3 is CAWSATGADTQYF. The CDR3 bases are TGTGCCTGGAGTGCTACAGGCGCAGATACGCAGTATTTT.

The chain links TRBV6-2 or TRBV6-3 to TRBJ2-1; D ambiguous. The CDR3 totals 13 residues. The V end lost 7 bases, the J end lost 6 bases, and 13 bases lay between the germline ends. The V gene's germline CDR1 is MNHEY and CDR2 SVGEGT. CDR3 DNA: TGTGCCAGCAAAAGGTTTGTTATCAATGAGCAGTTCTTC. Encoded protein: CASKRFVINEQFF.

A few counts support this clonotype. J is TRBJ2-3 and V is TRBV4-1; 11 bases align to TRBD2. The CDR3 runs to 16 residues. The junction had 6 bases not matched to a gene; V was cut back by 3 bases and J by 4 bases. CDR1 is MGHRA and CDR2 is YSYEKL in the germline V gene. The CDR3 region is CASSQDSGGASDTQYF. The CDR3 DNA is TGCGCCAGCAGCCAGGATAGCGGGGGGGCCTCAGATACGCAGTATTTT.

The V and J genes are TRBV6-2 or TRBV6-3 and TRBJ1-5; 7 bases line up with TRBD1. The trim removed 6 bases at V and 6 bases at J, leaving 11 bases unmatched. The CDR3 has 15 residues. Germline CDR1 is MNHEY and CDR2 is SVGEGT. CDR3 sequence: CASRYTGVVSQPQHF. CDR3 DNA sequence: TGTGCCAGCAGGTATACAGGGGTAGTGAGTCAGCCCCAGCATTTT.

The chain couples TRBV12-3 or TRBV12-4 to TRBJ2-1, with 10 positions matching TRBD1. The CDR3 length is 14 residues. Trimming removed 7 bases from V and 9 bases from J; junction bases left unmatched: 9. CDR3 DNA: TGTGCCAGCACTCCGAGACAGGGGGCAGGTGAGCAGTTCTTC. It yields the protein CASTPRQGAGEQFF.

J is TRBJ2-7 and V is TRBV2; 9 bases agree with TRBD2. Germline CDR1 and CDR2: SNHLY and FYNNEI. V dropped 8 bases and J dropped 3; count of bases not matched to a gene: 8. There are 14 residues in the CDR3. The CDR3, as DNA: TGTGCCAGCGGGCCGGGACTAGCCGGCTACGAGCAGTACTTC. This gives the protein CASGPGLAGYEQYF. Complete variable domain (other parts from reference TRBV2 and TRBJ2-7): EPEVTQTPSHQVTQMGQEVILRCVPISNHLYFYWYRQILGQKVEFLVSFYNNEISEKSEIFDDQFSVERPDGSNFTLKIRSTKLEDSAMYFCASGPGLAGYEQYFGPGTRLTVT.

A few counts support this clonotype. The chain combines TRBV3-1 with TRBJ2-7; 9 bases are a match to TRBD1. After removal of 2 bases from V and 8 bases from J, the junction contained 7 bases not matched to a gene. The CDR3 loop spans 14 amino acids. Germline V gene data show CDR1 as LGHDT and CDR2 as YNNKEL (reference sequence). The chain's CDR3 is CASSQPGQGSKQYF. The DNA for the CDR3 is TGTGCCAGCAGCCAACCGGGACAGGGAAGCAAGCAGTACTTC.

This clonotype came up a few times. This chain connects TRBV5-1 to TRBJ2-7, with 9 bases aligning to TRBD1. CDR1 is SGHRS, CDR2 YFSETQ, per germline. CDR3 length equals 15 residues. Unmatched junction bases numbered 7, after V lost 0 bases and J lost 6 bases. The CDR3 sequence: CASSLDGTGWSEQYF. The CDR3 DNA reads as TGCGCCAGCAGCTTGGATGGGACAGGGTGGAGCGAGCAGTACTTC.

V is TRBV20-1 and J is TRBJ2-3, with TRBD2 matching over 13 bases. This CDR3 has 15 amino acids. Unmatched junction bases numbered 2, after V lost 5 bases and J lost 0 bases. Per the germline V gene, CDR1 is DFQATT and CDR2 is SNEGSKA (reference sequence). The DNA for the CDR3 is TGCAGTGCTGGGGGACTAGCGGGAAGCACAGATACGCAGTATTTT. This translates into CSAGGLAGSTDTQYF.